These T cell receptor beta chains were read from a single sample in a study of control samples from healthy donors and cancer patients. The repertoire was sequenced with immunoSEQ multiplex PCR; TCRdb's copy has only in-frame clones and lacks some. Of 78,000 or so clones in the sample, nearly 90% were seen once. The sample taken for sequencing was blood. Receptors originate from a woman between 50 and 59 years old in good health. The CDR3 runs from the conserved cysteine through the conserved F or W. Each record gives: J gene, V gene, clone size, D gene, CDR3 protein, CDR3 DNA. A D gene is named only where the DNA matches it firmly. Rows give clone size only sometimes, using once, few, many, or a class for an expanded clone.

>TRBJ2-3|TRBV3-1/TRBV3-2|-|-
CASSQVSDTQYF
TGTGCCAGCAGCCAAGTAAGCGATACGCAGTATTTT
>TRBJ2-4|TRBV24-1|-|-
CATSEGGGNIQYF
TGTGCCACCAGTGAAGGGGGGGGAAACATTCAGTACTTC
>TRBJ2-7|TRBV6-5|once|-
CASTRTTKDEQYF
TGTGCCAGCACTAGGACAACGAAGGACGAGCAGTACTTC
>TRBJ1-2|TRBV29-1|-|-
CSVRSQSWIGYGYTF
TGCAGCGTTCGGAGTCAATCATGGATTGGCTATGGCTACACCTTC
>TRBJ2-2|TRBV29-1|-|TRBD1
CSVTGTGNTGELFF
TGCAGCGTGACCGGGACAGGGAACACCGGGGAGCTGTTTTTT
>TRBJ1-1|TRBV6-5|few|-
CASSKTAPNTEAFF
TGTGCCAGCAGTAAGACAGCTCCGAACACTGAAGCTTTCTTT
>TRBJ2-3|TRBV11-2|-|-
CASSSLEGVLGTDTQYF
TGTGCCAGCAGCTCGCTTGAGGGGGTTCTGGGCACAGATACGCAGTATTTT
>TRBJ1-5|TRBV4-2|-|TRBD1
CASSQDGQGAGQPQHF
TGTGCCAGCAGCCAAGATGGCCAGGGGGCAGGGCAGCCCCAGCATTTT
>TRBJ2-7|TRBV21-1|-|-
CASSNVDGQGVWWGYEQYF
TGTGCCAGCAGCAACGTGGACGGACAGGGGGTTTGGTGGGGATACGAGCAGTACTTC
>TRBJ1-6|TRBV19|few|-
CASSVARRSSYNSPLHF
TGTGCCAGTAGCGTAGCTCGGCGGAGCTCCTATAATTCACCCCTCCACTTT
>TRBJ1-1|TRBV5-1|-|-
CASSADSYTEAFF
TGCGCCAGCAGCGCCGACAGTTACACTGAAGCTTTCTTT
>TRBJ2-1|TRBV3-1/TRBV3-2|-|TRBD2
CASRLAGSSYNEQFF
TGTGCCAGCAGACTAGCGGGGAGCTCTTACAATGAGCAGTTCTTC
>TRBJ2-5|TRBV5-4|-|-
CASSLSFGGLETQYF
TGTGCCAGCAGCTTGTCTTTCGGTGGTTTGGAGACCCAGTACTTC
>TRBJ2-3|TRBV5-1|once|-
CASRYGTSLKDTQYF
TGCGCCAGCAGGTACGGGACTTCGCTTAAAGATACGCAGTATTTT
>TRBJ2-1|TRBV5-5|-|TRBD2
CASSIPGGLYNEQFF
TGTGCCAGCAGCATTCCGGGGGGGCTTTACAATGAGCAGTTCTTC
>TRBJ2-7|TRBV6-1|-|-
CASSERGYYEQYF
TGTGCCAGCAGTGAACGAGGGTACTACGAGCAGTACTTC
>TRBJ1-3|TRBV7-2|-|TRBD1
CASSATGGQSSGTIYF
TGTGCCAGCAGCGCCACAGGGGGCCAAAGTTCGGGCACCATATATTTT
>TRBJ2-3|TRBV10-3|-|-
CAISEGRGTDTQYF
TGTGCCATCAGTGAGGGCAGGGGAACAGATACGCAGTATTTT
>TRBJ2-7|TRBV2|-|-
CASSDPGDLSYEQYF
TGTGCCAGCAGCGATCCGGGGGACCTCTCCTACGAGCAGTACTTC
>TRBJ2-5|TRBV9|-|-
CASSVGRSSQETQYF
TGTGCCAGCAGCGTAGGGAGGAGTTCCCAAGAGACCCAGTACTTC
>TRBJ1-1|TRBV19|-|-
CASSIRGAAEAFF
TGTGCCAGTAGTATACGGGGGGCCGCTGAAGCTTTCTTT
>TRBJ2-1|TRBV11-2|-|-
CASSAVWGESYNEQFF
TGTGCCAGCAGCGCGGTATGGGGGGAGTCCTACAATGAGCAGTTCTTC
>TRBJ2-7|TRBV29-1|medium-sized|-
CSVGGLVYEQYF
TGCAGCGTTGGCGGGTTAGTCTACGAGCAGTACTTC
>TRBJ1-1|TRBV3-1/TRBV3-2|few|-
CASSQEVVKALNTEAFF
TGTGCCAGCAGCCAAGAAGTCGTGAAGGCCTTGAACACTGAAGCTTTCTTT
>TRBJ2-7|TRBV3-1/TRBV3-2|-|TRBD1
CASSFTGGYEQYF
TGTGCCAGCAGCTTTACAGGGGGCTACGAGCAGTACTTC
>TRBJ2-1|TRBV6-6|-|-
CASSQPSNEQFF
TGTGCCAGCAGTCAACCCAGCAATGAGCAGTTCTTC
>TRBJ2-3|TRBV2|-|TRBD2
CASSLGGADTQYF
TGTGCCAGCAGTCTGGGGGGGGCAGATACGCAGTATTTT
>TRBJ2-6|TRBV10-3|-|-
CAISEGDGTSGANVLTF
TGTGCCATCAGTGAAGGGGACGGGACTTCTGGGGCCAACGTCCTGACTTTC
>TRBJ2-2|TRBV6-5|-|-
CASNLPGELFF
TGTGCCAGCAACCTCCCCGGGGAGCTGTTTTTT
>TRBJ1-2|TRBV10-3|-|-
CAISEPELVLANYGYTF
TGTGCCATCAGTGAGCCCGAACTGGTCCTAGCTAACTATGGCTACACCTTC
>TRBJ1-2|TRBV2|-|-
CASSERLNYGYTF
TGTGCCAGCAGTGAGCGGTTAAACTATGGCTACACCTTC
>TRBJ2-1|TRBV7-9|once|TRBD2
CASSWWTSGLYNEQFF
TGTGCCAGCAGCTGGTGGACTAGCGGACTCTACAATGAGCAGTTCTTC
>TRBJ1-2|TRBV19|-|-
CASSPPDGPAGYTF
TGTGCCAGTAGCCCTCCGGACGGGCCGGCTGGCTACACCTTC
>TRBJ2-1|TRBV6-1|-|-
CASSEFNEQFF
TGTGCCAGCAGTGAATTCAATGAGCAGTTCTTC
>TRBJ2-3|TRBV3-1/TRBV3-2|-|TRBD2
CASSQVVNRGGGSLVYTDTQYF
TGTGCCAGCAGCCAAGTCGTCAATAGGGGCGGGGGATCTTTGGTCTACACAGATACGCAGTATTTT
>TRBJ1-5|TRBV7-8|-|-
CASSSLVPDSNQPQHF
TGTGCCAGCAGCTCCTTAGTACCGGATAGCAATCAGCCCCAGCATTTT
>TRBJ2-7|TRBV6-5|-|-
CASSYSGTAYEQYF
TGTGCCAGCAGTTACTCGGGGACGGCCTACGAGCAGTACTTC
>TRBJ2-7|TRBV21-1|-|-
CASSKAPPGQGKEQYF
TGTGCCAGCAGCAAAGCTCCACCTGGACAGGGGAAAGAGCAGTACTTC
>TRBJ2-3|TRBV14|-|-
CASSQDYATIRYF
TGTGCCAGCAGCCAAGATTACGCCACTATTAGGTATTTT
>TRBJ2-3|TRBV14|-|-
CASSHILTSTDTQYF
TGTGCCAGCAGCCATATACTGACTAGCACAGATACGCAGTATTTT